This record looks at one T cell receptor beta chain sequence and its context. Profiled with immunoSEQ multiplex PCR; TCRdb holds only in-frame clones, not every one. Of over a million clones listed, 98% to 99% are singletons. The entry originates in a study of shared clonotypes between healthy human individuals. The germline V gene has CDR1 SGHNT and CDR2 YYREEE (reference sequence). Trimming removed 1 base from V and 4 bases from J, with 11 bases in between. The CDR3 consists of 14 residues. Sequences were obtained from naive CD4+ T cells sorted from blood. The subset denotes: CD45RA+ positively selected. The source of this sequence is a man aged 30 to 39 in good health. The chain recombines TRBV5-4 with TRBJ1-1, with no clear D. CDR3: CASSLREGGTEAFF. As DNA, the CDR3 is TGTGCCAGCAGCTTGCGTGAGGGAGGCACTGAAGCTTTCTTT.